This T cell receptor beta chain was observed in a study of cytomegalovirus exposure and HLA in healthy donors. Primers: 60 Vbeta forward and 13 Jbeta reverse. The assay was immunoSEQ multiplex PCR, and TCRdb's table has in-frame clones only and misses some. The sample contains about 150,000 clones, about 75% of which appear only once. This clonotype was obtained from a male donor in good health and CMV-seronegative. What was sequenced was PBMCs.

The CDR3 sequence: CASSLTGRGEKLFF. For the CDR3, the DNA is TGTGCCAGCAGCTTGACAGGGAGAGGTGAAAAACTGTTTTTT. The V gene is TRBV7-2, the J gene TRBJ1-4; TRBD1 matches at 7 bases. Germline V gene lookup returns CDR1 SGHTA and CDR2 FQGNSA. J gave up 7 bases and V 3 bases, and 5 bases lay outside the gene matches. This CDR3 contains 14 residues.